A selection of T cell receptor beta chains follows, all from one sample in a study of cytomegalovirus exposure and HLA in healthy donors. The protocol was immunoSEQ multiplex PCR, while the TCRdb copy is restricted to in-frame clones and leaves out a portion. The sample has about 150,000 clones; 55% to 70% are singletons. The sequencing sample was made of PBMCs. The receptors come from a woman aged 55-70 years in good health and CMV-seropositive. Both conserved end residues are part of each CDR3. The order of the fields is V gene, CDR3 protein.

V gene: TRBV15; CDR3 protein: CATSSGQGAANEKLFF
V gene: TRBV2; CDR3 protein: CASRERGHEQFF
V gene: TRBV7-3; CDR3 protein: CASSTETRTGELFF
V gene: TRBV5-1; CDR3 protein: CASSGGTGGMRGETQYF
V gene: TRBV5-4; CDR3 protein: CAAKTGLDTDTQYF
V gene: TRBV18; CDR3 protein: CASSPPGQGGDQPQHF
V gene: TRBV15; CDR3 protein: CATSRDRLADQSYNEQFF
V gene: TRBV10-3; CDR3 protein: CAIRSGTGTADTQYF
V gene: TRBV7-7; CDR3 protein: CASSLGTSYNEQFF
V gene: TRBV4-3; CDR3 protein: CASSQLTGVTDTQYF
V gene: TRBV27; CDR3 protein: CASRRGGSGNTIYF
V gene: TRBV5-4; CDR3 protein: CASSLGGGTGVGANVLTF
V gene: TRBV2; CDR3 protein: CASSELDRTGVKNEQFF
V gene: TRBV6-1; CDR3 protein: CASTEGGLSYEQYF
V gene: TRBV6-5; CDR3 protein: CASSYVGRGRSYEQYF
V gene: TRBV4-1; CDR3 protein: CASSQGPEAGGIYEQYF
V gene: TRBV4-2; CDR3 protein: CASSSGGGNTDTQYF
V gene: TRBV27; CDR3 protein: CASSLRTGGSSHYGYTF
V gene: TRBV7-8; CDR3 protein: CASSLGATGGQPQHF
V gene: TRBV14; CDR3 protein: CASSYYNEQFF
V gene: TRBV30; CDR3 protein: CAWSVTRGNTEAFF
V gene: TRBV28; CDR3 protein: CASSSRTSGSETQYF
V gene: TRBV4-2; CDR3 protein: CASSQVGQGEYQETQYF
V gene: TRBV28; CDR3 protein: CASSLVQRQGGNQPQHF
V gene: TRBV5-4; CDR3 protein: CASSSRTSGSDEQYF
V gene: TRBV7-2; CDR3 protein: CASRRDRGRSPLHF
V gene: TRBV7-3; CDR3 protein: CASSRQGARGTGELFF
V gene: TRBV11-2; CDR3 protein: CASSPGGMGETQYF
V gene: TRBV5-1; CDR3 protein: CASNPGQAIAYEQYF
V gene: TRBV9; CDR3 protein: CASSVDWRGNTIYF
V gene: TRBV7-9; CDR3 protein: CASSPRTSLNTGELFF
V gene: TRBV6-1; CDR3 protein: CASSEAGREQYF
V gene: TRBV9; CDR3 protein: CASSETSGSYNEQFF
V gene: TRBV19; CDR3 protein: CASSIGQGTYEQYF
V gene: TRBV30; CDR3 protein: CAWSPLASTYNEQFF
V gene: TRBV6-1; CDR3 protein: CASSEPSRQGLGQYF
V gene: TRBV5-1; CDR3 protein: CASSSGTGGFGEKLFF
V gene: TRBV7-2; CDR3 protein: CASSVERGQETQYF
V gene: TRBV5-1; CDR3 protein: CASSLEATAPGTEAFF
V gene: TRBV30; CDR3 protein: CAWSRTGVRNTIYF
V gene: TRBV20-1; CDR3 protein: CSARATAEAFF
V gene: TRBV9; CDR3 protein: CASSVRTRPQETQYF
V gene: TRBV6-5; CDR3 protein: CASSSLAVPSYEQYF
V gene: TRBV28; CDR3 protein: CASSSTSGRDYYEQYF
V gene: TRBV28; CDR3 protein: CASSFAGGPREQYF
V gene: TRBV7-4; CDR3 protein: CASSSGQGGTKNIQYF
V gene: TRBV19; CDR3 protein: CASSYRGSRQFF